This T cell receptor beta chain was documented in a study of OX40 agonist ivuxolimab in advanced cancers. Findings and caveats of the study: CD8+ T cells (on average) carried more expanded clones than CD4+ T cells. At 0.1 to 3.0 mg/kg and by week 6, CD4+ and CD8+ T cells in the blood had expanded clonally.

As concerns this clone: As yet, its antigen is unknown.

Autoimmune disease history or systemic immunosuppression excluded patients. This table comes from immunoSEQ multiplex PCR, and its TCRdb copy is limited to in-frame clones, with some not included. The table shows some 16,000 clones, with around 79% occurring only once. The sequencing used CD4+ or CD8+ T cells sorted from blood, collected in a trial of the OX40 agonist ivuxolimab. The TCR sequence derives from an adult with an advanced solid tumor such as melanoma, head and neck, liver or kidney cancer.

In DNA, the CDR3 is TGTGCCAGCAGTCAGCTGGCCTACGAGCAGTACTTC. Its translation is CASSQLAYEQYF. This chain joins TRBV11-2 and TRBJ2-7; D unclear. The germline V gene encodes CDR1 SGHAT and CDR2 FQNNGV. The CDR3 length is 12 residues. Trimming stripped 6 bases from V and 2 bases from J, with 8 bases between.